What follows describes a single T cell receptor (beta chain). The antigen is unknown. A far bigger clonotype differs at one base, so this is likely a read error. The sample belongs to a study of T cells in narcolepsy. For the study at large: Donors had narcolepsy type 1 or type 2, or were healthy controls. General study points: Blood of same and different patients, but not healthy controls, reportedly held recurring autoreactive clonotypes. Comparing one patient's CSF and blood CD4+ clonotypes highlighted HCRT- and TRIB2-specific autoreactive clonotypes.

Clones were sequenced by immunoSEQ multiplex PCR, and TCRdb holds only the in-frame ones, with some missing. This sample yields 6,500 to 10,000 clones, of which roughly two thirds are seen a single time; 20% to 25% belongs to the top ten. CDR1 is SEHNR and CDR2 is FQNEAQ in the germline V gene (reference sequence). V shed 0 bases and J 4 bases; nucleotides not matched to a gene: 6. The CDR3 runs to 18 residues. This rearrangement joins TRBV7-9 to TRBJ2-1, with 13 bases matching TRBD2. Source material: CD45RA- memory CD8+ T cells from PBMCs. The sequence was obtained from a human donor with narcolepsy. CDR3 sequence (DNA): TGTGCCAGCAGCTTAGCTCCGGGACTAGCGGGGTGGTACAATGAGCAGTTCTTC. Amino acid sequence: CASSLAPGLAGWYNEQFF.